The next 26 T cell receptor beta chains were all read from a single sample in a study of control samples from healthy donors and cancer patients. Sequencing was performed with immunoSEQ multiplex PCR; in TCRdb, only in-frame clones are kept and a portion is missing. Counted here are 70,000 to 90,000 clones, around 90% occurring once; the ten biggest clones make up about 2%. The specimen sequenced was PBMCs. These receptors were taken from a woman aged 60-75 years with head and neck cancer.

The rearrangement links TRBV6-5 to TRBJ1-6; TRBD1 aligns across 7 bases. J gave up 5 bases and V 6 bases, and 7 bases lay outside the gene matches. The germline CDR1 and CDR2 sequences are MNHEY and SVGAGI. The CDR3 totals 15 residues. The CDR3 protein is CASSRGFLNNSPLHF. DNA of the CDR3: TGTGCCAGCAGCAGGGGGTTCTTAAATAATTCACCCCTCCACTTT.

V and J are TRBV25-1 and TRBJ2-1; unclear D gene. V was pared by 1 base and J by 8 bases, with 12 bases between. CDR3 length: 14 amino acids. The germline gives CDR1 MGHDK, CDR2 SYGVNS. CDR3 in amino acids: CASSESLATDEQFF. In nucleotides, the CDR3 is TGTGCCAGCAGTGAATCATTAGCAACCGATGAGCAGTTCTTC.

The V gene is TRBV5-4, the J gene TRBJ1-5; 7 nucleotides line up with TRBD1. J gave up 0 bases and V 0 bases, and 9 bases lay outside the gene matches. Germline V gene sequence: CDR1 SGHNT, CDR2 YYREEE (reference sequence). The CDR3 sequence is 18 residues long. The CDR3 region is CASSLAGTAVFSNQPQHF. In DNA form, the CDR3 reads TGTGCCAGCAGCTTGGCCGGGACAGCTGTATTTAGCAATCAGCCCCAGCATTTT.

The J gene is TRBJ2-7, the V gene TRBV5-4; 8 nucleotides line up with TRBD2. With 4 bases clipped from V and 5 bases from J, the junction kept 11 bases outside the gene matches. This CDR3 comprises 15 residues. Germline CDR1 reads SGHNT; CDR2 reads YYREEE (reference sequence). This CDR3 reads CASSTEAGDLDEQYF. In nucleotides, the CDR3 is TGTGCCAGCAGCACAGAAGCGGGAGACTTAGACGAGCAGTACTTC.

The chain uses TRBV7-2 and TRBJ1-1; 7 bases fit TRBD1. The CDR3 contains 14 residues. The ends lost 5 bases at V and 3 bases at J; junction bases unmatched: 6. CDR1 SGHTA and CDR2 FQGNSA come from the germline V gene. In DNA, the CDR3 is TGTGCCAGCAGCCCCGACAGGGCATACACTGAAGCTTTCTTT. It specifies CASSPDRAYTEAFF.

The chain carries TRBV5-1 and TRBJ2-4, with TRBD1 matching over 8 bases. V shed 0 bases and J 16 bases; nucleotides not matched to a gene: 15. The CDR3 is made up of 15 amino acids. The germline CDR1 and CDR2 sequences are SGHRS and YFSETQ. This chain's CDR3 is CASSLDGYPRDRNYF. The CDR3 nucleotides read TGCGCCAGCAGCTTGGATGGGTACCCGCGGGACAGGAATTACTTC. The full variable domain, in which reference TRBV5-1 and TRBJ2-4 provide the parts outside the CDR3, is KAGVTQTPRYLIKTRGQQVTLSCSPISGHRSVSWYQQTPGQGLQFLFEYFSETQRNKGNFPGRFSGRQFSNSRSEMNVSTLELGDSALYLCASSLDGYPRDRNYFGAGTRLSVL.

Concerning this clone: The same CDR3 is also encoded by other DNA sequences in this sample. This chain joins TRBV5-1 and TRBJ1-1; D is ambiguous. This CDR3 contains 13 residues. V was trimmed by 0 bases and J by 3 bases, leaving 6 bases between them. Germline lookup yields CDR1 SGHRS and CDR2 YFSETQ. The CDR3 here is CASSLAGDTEAFF. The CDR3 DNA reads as TGCGCCAGCAGCTTGGCCGGCGACACTGAAGCTTTCTTT.

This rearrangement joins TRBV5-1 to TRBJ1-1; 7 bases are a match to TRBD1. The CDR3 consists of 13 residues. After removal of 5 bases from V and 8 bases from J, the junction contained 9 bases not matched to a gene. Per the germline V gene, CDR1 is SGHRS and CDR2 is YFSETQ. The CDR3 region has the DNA TGCGCCAGCAGTCCACAACAGGGGTTGGAAGCTTTCTTT. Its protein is CASSPQQGLEAFF. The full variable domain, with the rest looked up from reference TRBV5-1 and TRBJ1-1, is KAGVTQTPRYLIKTRGQQVTLSCSPISGHRSVSWYQQTPGQGLQFLFEYFSETQRNKGNFPGRFSGRQFSNSRSEMNVSTLELGDSALYLCASSPQQGLEAFFGQGTRLTVV.

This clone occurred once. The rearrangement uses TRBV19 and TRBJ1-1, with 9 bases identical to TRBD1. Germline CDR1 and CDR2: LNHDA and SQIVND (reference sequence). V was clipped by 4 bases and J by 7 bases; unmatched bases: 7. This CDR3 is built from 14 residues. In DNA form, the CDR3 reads TGTGCCAGTAGTAGGACCGGGACAGGGCGTGAAGCTTTCTTT. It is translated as CASSRTGTGREAFF.

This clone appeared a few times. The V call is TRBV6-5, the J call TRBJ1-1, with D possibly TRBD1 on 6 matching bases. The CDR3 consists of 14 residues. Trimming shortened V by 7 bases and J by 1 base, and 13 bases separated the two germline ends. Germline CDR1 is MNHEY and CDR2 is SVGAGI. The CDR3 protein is CASISMTGNTEAFF. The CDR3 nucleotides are TGTGCCAGCATCTCAATGACAGGGAACACTGAAGCTTTCTTT.

The CDR3 reads CAISEGSRPQHF. CDR3 nucleotides: TGTGCCATCAGTGAGGGATCTCGGCCCCAGCATTTT. The rearrangement uses TRBV10-3 and TRBJ1-5; D ambiguous. V was shortened by 2 bases and J by 9 bases, with 8 bases between the two germline ends. The length of the CDR3 is 12 residues. Germline lookup yields CDR1 ENHRY and CDR2 SYGVKD.

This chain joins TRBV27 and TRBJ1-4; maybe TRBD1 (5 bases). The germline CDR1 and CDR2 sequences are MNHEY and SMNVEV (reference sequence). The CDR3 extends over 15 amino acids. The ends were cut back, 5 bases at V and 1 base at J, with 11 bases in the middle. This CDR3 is CASSTQGLTNEKLFF. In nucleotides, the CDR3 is TGTGCCAGCAGTACCCAGGGTTTAACTAATGAAAAACTGTTTTTT.

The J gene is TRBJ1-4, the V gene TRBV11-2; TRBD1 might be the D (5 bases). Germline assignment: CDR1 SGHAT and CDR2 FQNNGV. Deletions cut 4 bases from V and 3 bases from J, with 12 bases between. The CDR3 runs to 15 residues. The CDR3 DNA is TGTGCCAGCAGCTCTCAGGGTTGGTCTAATGAAAAACTGTTTTTT. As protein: CASSSQGWSNEKLFF.

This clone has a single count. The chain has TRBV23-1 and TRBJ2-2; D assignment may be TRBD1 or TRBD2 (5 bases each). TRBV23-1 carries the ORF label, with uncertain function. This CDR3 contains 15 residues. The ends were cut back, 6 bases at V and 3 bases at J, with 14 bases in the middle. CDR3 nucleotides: TGCGCCAGCAGCCTTCCCCCGGGACACACCGGGGAGCTGTTTTTT. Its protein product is CASSLPPGHTGELFF.

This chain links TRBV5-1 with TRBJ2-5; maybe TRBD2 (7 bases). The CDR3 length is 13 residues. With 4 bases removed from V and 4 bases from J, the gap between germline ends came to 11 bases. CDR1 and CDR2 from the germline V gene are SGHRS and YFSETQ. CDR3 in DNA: TGCGCCAGCAGCCGGGGGGCAAGAGAGACCCAGTACTTC. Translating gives CASSRGARETQYF.

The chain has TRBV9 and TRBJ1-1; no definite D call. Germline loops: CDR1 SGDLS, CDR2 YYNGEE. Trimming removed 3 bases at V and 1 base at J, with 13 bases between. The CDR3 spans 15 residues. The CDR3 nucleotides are TGTGCCAGCAGCGCCCGCCAAGGGCAGAACACTGAAGCTTTCTTT. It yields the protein CASSARQGQNTEAFF.

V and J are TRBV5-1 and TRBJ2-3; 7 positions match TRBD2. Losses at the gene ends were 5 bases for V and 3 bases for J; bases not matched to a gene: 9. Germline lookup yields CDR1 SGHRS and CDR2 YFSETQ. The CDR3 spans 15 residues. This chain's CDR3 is CASSLEGRVTDTQYF. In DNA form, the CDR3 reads TGCGCCAGCAGTCTCGAGGGGAGGGTGACAGATACGCAGTATTTT. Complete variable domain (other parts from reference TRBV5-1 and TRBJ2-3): KAGVTQTPRYLIKTRGQQVTLSCSPISGHRSVSWYQQTPGQGLQFLFEYFSETQRNKGNFPGRFSGRQFSNSRSEMNVSTLELGDSALYLCASSLEGRVTDTQYFGPGTRLTVL.

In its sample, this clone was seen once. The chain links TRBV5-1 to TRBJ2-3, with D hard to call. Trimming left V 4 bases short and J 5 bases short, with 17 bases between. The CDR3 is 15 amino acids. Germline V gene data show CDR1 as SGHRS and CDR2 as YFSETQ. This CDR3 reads CASSPDPNGLDTQYF. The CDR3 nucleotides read TGCGCCAGCAGCCCGGACCCCAACGGCTTAGATACGCAGTATTTT.

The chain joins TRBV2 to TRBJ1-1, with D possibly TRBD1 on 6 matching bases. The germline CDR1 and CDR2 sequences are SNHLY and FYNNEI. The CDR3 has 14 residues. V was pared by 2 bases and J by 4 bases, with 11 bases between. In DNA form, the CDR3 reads TGTGCCAGCAGTGAACGGGGGGCAAGCACTGAAGCTTTCTTT. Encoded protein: CASSERGASTEAFF.

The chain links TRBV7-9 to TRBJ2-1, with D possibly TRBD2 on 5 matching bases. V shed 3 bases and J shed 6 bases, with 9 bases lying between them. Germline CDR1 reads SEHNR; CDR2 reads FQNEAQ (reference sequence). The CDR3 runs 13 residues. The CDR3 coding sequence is TGTGCCAGCAGCTTCGTCCGGGGCAATGAGCAGTTCTTC. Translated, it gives CASSFVRGNEQFF.

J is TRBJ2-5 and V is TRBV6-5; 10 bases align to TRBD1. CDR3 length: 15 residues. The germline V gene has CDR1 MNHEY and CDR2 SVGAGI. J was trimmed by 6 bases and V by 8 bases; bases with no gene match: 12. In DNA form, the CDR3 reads TGTGCCAGCGGCCGGGACAGGGGATATCAGAAGACCCAGTACTTC. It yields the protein CASGRDRGYQKTQYF.

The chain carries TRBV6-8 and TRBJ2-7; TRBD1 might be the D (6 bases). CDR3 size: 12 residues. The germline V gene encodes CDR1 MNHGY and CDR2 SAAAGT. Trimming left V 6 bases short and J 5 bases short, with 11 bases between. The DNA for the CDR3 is TGTGCCAGCAGAAGCAGGGGTAACGAGCAGTACTTC. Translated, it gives CASRSRGNEQYF.

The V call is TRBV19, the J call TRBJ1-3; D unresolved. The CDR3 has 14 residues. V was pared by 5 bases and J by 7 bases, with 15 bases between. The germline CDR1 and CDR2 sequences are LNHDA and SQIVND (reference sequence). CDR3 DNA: TGTGCCAGTAGTCCCGGCCCGGTGAGGAACACCATATATTTT. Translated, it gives CASSPGPVRNTIYF.

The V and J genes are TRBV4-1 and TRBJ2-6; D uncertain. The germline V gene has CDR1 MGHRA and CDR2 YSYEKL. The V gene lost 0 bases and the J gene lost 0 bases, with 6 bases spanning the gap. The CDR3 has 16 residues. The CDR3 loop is CASSQEGVSGANVLTF. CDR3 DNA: TGCGCCAGCAGCCAAGAAGGTGTCTCTGGGGCCAACGTCCTGACTTTC.

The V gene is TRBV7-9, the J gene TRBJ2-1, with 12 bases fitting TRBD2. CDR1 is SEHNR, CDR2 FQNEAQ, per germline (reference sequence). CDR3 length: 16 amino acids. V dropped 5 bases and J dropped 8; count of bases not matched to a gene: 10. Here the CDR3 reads CASSIVTSGSSHEQFF. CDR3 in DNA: TGTGCCAGCAGCATCGTGACTAGCGGGAGTTCCCATGAGCAGTTCTTC.

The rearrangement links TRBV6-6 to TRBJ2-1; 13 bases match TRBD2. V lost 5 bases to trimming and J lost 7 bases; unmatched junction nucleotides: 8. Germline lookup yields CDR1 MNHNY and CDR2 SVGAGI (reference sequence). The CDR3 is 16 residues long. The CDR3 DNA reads TGTGCCAGCAGTCGTCCGGGGACTAGCGGGAAAAATGAGCAGTTCTTC. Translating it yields CASSRPGTSGKNEQFF.